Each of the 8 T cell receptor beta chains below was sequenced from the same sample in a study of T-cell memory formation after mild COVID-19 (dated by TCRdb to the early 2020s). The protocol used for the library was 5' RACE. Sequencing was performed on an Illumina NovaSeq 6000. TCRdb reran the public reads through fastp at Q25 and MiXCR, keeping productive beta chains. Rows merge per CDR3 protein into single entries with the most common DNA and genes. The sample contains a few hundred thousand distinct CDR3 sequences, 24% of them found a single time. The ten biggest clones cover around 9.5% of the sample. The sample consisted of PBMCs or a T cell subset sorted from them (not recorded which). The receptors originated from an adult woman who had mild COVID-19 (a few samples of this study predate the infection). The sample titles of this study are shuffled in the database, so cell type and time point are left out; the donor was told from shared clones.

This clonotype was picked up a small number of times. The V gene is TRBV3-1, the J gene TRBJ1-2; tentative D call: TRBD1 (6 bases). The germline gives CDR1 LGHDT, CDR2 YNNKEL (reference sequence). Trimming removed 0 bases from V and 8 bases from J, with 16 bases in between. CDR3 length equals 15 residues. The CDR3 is CASSQDPDSRTGYTF. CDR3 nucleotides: TGTGCCAGCAGCCAAGACCCGGACAGTCGGACGGGCTACACCTTC.

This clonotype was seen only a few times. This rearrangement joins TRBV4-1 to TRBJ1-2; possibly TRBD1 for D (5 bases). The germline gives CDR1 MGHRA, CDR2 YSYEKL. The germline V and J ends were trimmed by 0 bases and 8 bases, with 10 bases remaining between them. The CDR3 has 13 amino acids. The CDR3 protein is CASSQDGDRGYTF. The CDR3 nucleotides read TGCGCCAGCAGCCAAGACGGGGACCGAGGCTACACCTTC.

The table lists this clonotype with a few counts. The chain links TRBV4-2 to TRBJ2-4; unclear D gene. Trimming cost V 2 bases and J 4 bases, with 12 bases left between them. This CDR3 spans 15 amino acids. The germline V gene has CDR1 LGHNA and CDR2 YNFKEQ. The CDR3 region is CASSQRYEVKNIQYF. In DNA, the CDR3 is TGTGCCAGCAGCCAACGGTACGAGGTGAAAAACATTCAGTACTTC.

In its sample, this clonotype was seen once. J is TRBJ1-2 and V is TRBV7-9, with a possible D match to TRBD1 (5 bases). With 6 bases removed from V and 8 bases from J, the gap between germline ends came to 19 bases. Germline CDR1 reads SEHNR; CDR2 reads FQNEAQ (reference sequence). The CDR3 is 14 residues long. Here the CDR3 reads CASRRDLFSGGYTF. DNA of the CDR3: TGTGCCAGCAGGCGGGACCTTTTCTCGGGGGGCTACACCTTC.

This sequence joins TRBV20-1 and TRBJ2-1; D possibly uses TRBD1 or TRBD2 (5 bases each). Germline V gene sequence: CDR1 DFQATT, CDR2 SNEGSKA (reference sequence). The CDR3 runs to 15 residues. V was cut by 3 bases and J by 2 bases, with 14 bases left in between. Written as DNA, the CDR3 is TGCAGTGCTAGGAGGGTGCAGGGAACCTACAATGAGCAGTTCTTC. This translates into CSARRVQGTYNEQFF.

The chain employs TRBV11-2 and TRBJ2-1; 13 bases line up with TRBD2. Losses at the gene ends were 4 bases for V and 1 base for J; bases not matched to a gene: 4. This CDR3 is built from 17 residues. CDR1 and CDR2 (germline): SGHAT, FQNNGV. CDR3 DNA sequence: TGTGCCAGCAGCTCCGGACTAGCGGGGGAATCCTACAATGAGCAGTTCTTC. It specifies CASSSGLAGESYNEQFF.

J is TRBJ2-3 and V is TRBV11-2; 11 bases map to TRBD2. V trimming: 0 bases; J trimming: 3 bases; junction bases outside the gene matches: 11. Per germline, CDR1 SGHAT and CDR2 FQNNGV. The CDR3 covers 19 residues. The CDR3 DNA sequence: TGTGCCAGCAGCTTAGATGGGCTAGCGGGGGGACTTCGAACAGATACGCAGTATTTT. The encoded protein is CASSLDGLAGGLRTDTQYF.

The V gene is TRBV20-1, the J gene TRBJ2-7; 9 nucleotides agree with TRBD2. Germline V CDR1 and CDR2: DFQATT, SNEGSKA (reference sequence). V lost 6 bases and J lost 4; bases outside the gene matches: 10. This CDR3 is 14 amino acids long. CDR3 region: CSAPAREGRYEQYF. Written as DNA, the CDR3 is TGCAGTGCCCCGGCGCGGGAGGGCCGGTACGAGCAGTACTTC.